The 25 T cell receptor beta chains below were found in one sample sequenced in a study of cytomegalovirus exposure and HLA in healthy donors. Amplification used 60 Vbeta primers and 13 Jbeta primers. Using immunoSEQ multiplex PCR, the repertoire was profiled, and TCRdb retains in-frame clones only, with some absent. The data show tens of thousands of clones, around 70% seen once. The specimen sequenced was PBMCs. The receptors come from a woman between 45 and 60 years old in good health and CMV-seronegative.

The CDR3 DNA reads as TGTGCCAGCGCGAAATCGGGACAGGGTTCAGATACGCAGTATTTT. It yields the protein CASAKSGQGSDTQYF. The J gene is TRBJ2-3, the V gene TRBV7-3, with 9 bases aligning to TRBD1. This CDR3 has 15 amino acids. V shed 8 bases, J shed 4 bases, and the junction held 10 bases outside the gene matches. The germline V gene has CDR1 SGHTA and CDR2 FQGTGA. Looking up the rest from reference TRBV7-3 and TRBJ2-3 gives the full variable domain: GAGVSQTPSNKVTEKGKYVELRCDPISGHTALYWYRQSLGQGPEFLIYFQGTGAADDSGLPNDRFFAVRPEGSVSTLKIQRTERGDSAVYLCASAKSGQGSDTQYFGPGTRLTVL.

This clone was picked up a small number of times. The chain has TRBV5-5 and TRBJ1-2, with TRBD1 as a possible D gene (6 bases). This CDR3 comprises 16 residues. Per germline, CDR1 SGHKS and CDR2 YYEKEE (reference sequence). Trimming removed 0 bases at V and 8 bases at J, with 20 bases between. In DNA form, the CDR3 reads TGTGCCAGCAGCTTGGGGCCATCCGGGGGGCAAGGGGGCTACACCTTC. Translated: CASSLGPSGGQGGYTF.

This clone was detected only a few times. The chain has TRBV5-1 and TRBJ2-1; D may be TRBD2 (5 bases). The CDR3 totals 14 residues. V lost 0 bases and J 5 bases, leaving 9 bases between the germline ends. Germline V gene data show CDR1 as SGHRS and CDR2 as YFSETQ. The CDR3 bases are TGCGCCAGCAGCTTGGACAGCGGCCACAATGAGCAGTTCTTC. Its protein product is CASSLDSGHNEQFF.

CDR3 amino acids: CASSSRDFGLGLNTEAFF. For the CDR3, the DNA is TGTGCCAGCAGCTCCCGGGACTTCGGGCTAGGGCTGAACACTGAAGCTTTCTTT. The chain links TRBV7-9 to TRBJ1-1, with D possibly being TRBD1 (5 bases). The CDR3 consists of 18 residues. From germline, CDR1 is SEHNR and CDR2 FQNEAQ (reference sequence). With 4 bases removed from V and 0 bases from J, the gap between germline ends came to 21 bases.

This clone came up a few times. The chain joins TRBV16 to TRBJ1-2; D may be TRBD1 (5 bases). The CDR3 has 12 amino acids. Between the trimmed V and J ends, which lost 5 bases and 8 bases, there was a span of 12 bases. The germline gives CDR1 KGHSY, CDR2 FQNENV. The CDR3 bases are TGTGCCAGCAGCATAGACAGCTGGGGCTACACCTTC. It encodes CASSIDSWGYTF.

The chain joins TRBV7-2 to TRBJ2-5; 9 bases match TRBD2. The CDR3 has 15 amino acids. V trimming: 7 bases; J trimming: 4 bases; junction bases outside the gene matches: 10. Germline CDR1 is SGHTA and CDR2 is FQGNSA. CDR3 bases: TGTGCCAGCACCTACCCTCCAGCGGGGGGAGAGACCCAGTACTTC. It codes for CASTYPPAGGETQYF.

The chain combines TRBV7-2 with TRBJ2-1; D perhaps matches TRBD1 (6 bases). V shed 6 bases and J shed 0 bases, with 15 bases lying between them. The CDR3 has 16 residues. The germline CDR1 and CDR2 sequences are SGHTA and FQGNSA. The CDR3 DNA reads TGTGCCAGCAGTCGATTACTGGGGGCCTCCTACAATGAGCAGTTCTTC. Translation gives CASSRLLGASYNEQFF.

The chain carries TRBV6-5 and TRBJ2-3; 8 positions agree with TRBD2. Unmatched junction bases numbered 5, after V lost 7 bases and J lost 2 bases. Looked up from germline, CDR1 is MNHEY and CDR2 is SVGAGI. This CDR3 has 14 residues. The CDR3 nucleotides are TGTGCCAGCACCATTAGCGGGAACACAGATACGCAGTATTTT. Its translation is CASTISGNTDTQYF.

A few counts support this clone. The chain is built from TRBV19 and TRBJ1-2; 7 nucleotides align to TRBD1. The CDR3 is 14 amino acids. Per the germline V gene, CDR1 is LNHDA and CDR2 is SQIVND (reference sequence). V was pared by 4 bases and J by 6 bases, with 8 bases of the junction left unmatched. For the CDR3, the DNA is TGTGCCAGTAGTAGGACCGACAGGGACGATGGCTACACCTTC. Protein sequence: CASSRTDRDDGYTF. Combining the CDR3 with reference TRBV19 and TRBJ1-2 gives the whole variable domain DGGITQSPKYLFRKEGQNVTLSCEQNLNHDAMYWYRQDPGQGLRLIYYSQIVNDFQKGDIAEGYSVSREKKESFPLTVTSAQKNPTAFYLCASSRTDRDDGYTFGSGTRLTVV.

This chain uses TRBV7-9 with TRBJ1-1; D ambiguous. Germline V gene lookup returns CDR1 SEHNR and CDR2 FQNEAQ (reference sequence). V dropped 5 bases and J dropped 4 bases, with 14 bases sitting between them. CDR3 length: 14 amino acids. CDR3 protein: CASSQTMRGTEAFF. The CDR3 DNA is TGTGCCAGCAGCCAAACCATGCGGGGCACTGAAGCTTTCTTT. The full variable domain, its missing parts supplied by reference TRBV7-9 and TRBJ1-1, is DTGVSQNPRHKITKRGQNVTFRCDPISEHNRLYWYRQTLGQGPEFLTYFQNEAQLEKSRLLSDRFSAERPKGSFSTLEIQRTEQGDSAMYLCASSQTMRGTEAFFGQGTRLTVV.

CDR3 sequence reads: CASGGDVQPQHF. In DNA form, the CDR3 reads TGTGCCAGCGGGGGGGACGTTCAGCCCCAGCATTTT. This chain joins TRBV9 and TRBJ1-5, with TRBD1 as a possible D gene (5 bases). V was shortened by 7 bases and J by 6 bases, with 11 bases between the two germline ends. The germline CDR1 and CDR2 sequences are SGDLS and YYNGEE. The CDR3 is 12 residues long.

The chain couples TRBV7-9 to TRBJ1-1; 7 bases line up with TRBD1. The length of the CDR3 is 13 residues. Germline V gives CDR1 SEHNR, CDR2 FQNEAQ (reference sequence). V was clipped by 5 bases and J by 1 base; unmatched bases: 1. The CDR3 DNA is TGTGCCAGCAGCAGGACAGGGAACACTGAAGCTTTCTTT. Translating it yields CASSRTGNTEAFF.

For the CDR3, the DNA is TGTGCCAGCGCCTTCAGCGGGAGCCCAGATACGCAGTATTTT. This translates into CASAFSGSPDTQYF. The V and J genes are TRBV27 and TRBJ2-3; 8 bases line up with TRBD2. The CDR3 totals 14 residues. The germline V gene encodes CDR1 MNHEY and CDR2 SMNVEV (reference sequence). Trimming cost V 8 bases and J 4 bases; bases outside gene matches: 8.

The gene calls are TRBV29-1 and TRBJ1-4; a possible D gene is TRBD1 (5 bases). The V end lost 7 bases, the J end lost 2 bases, and 8 bases lay between the germline ends. Per the germline V gene, CDR1 is SQVTM and CDR2 is ANQGSEA. This CDR3 has 12 amino acids. The CDR3, as DNA: TGCAGCGGAGGGACTACTAATGAAAAACTGTTTTTT. Its protein product is CSGGTTNEKLFF.

This clone has a handful of counts. The chain couples TRBV4-3 to TRBJ1-6; TRBD1 might be the D (6 bases). Trimming left V 2 bases short and J 7 bases short, with 12 bases between. Germline V gene data show CDR1 as LGHNA and CDR2 as YSLEER. The CDR3 is made up of 15 amino acids. CDR3: CASSQMWTENSPLHF. In DNA form, the CDR3 reads TGCGCCAGCAGCCAAATGTGGACAGAAAATTCACCCCTCCACTTT.

This clone was observed a few times. The J gene is TRBJ1-5, the V gene TRBV19; no firm D call. Germline V lookup: CDR1 LNHDA, CDR2 SQIVND (reference sequence). This CDR3 is built from 13 residues. V lost 2 bases to trimming and J lost 3 bases, with 5 bases between them. CDR3 nucleotides: TGTGCCAGTAGTATACGGTACAATCAGCCCCAGCATTTT. This encodes CASSIRYNQPQHF. Full variable domain (remainder filled in from reference TRBV19 and TRBJ1-5): DGGITQSPKYLFRKEGQNVTLSCEQNLNHDAMYWYRQDPGQGLRLIYYSQIVNDFQKGDIAEGYSVSREKKESFPLTVTSAQKNPTAFYLCASSIRYNQPQHFGDGTRLSIL.

The chain employs TRBV5-8 and TRBJ1-2; tentative D call: TRBD1 (5 bases). The CDR3 sequence is 15 residues long. Trimming shortened V by 4 bases and J by 1 base, and 14 bases separated the two germline ends. In germline, CDR1 is SGHTS, CDR2 YDEGEE. CDR3 nucleotide sequence: TGTGCCAGCAGCCCTCACACGGGACTTAACTATGGCTACACCTTC. Translating it yields CASSPHTGLNYGYTF. Full variable domain (missing parts from reference TRBV5-8 and TRBJ1-2): EAGVTQSPTHLIKTRGQQATLRCSPISGHTSVYWYQQALGLGLQFLLWYDEGEERNRGNFPPRFSGRQFPNYSSELNVNALELEDSALYLCASSPHTGLNYGYTFGSGTRLTVV.

This clone appeared once. The chain joins TRBV6-1 to TRBJ1-1; D is undetermined. V shed 3 bases and J shed 0 bases, with 17 bases lying between them. CDR3 size: 17 residues. Germline V gives CDR1 MNHNS, CDR2 SASEGT. CDR3 region: CASSEGRSALLNTEAFF. The CDR3 nucleotides read TGTGCCAGCAGTGAGGGGAGGAGCGCCCTATTGAACACTGAAGCTTTCTTT.

The V and J genes are TRBV5-8 and TRBJ2-7, with TRBD2 as a possible D gene (5 bases). Per germline, CDR1 SGHTS and CDR2 YDEGEE. CDR3 length equals 13 residues. Trimming stripped 0 bases from V and 5 bases from J, with 9 bases between. The CDR3, as DNA: TGTGCCAGCAGCTTGGGCGGGTTCAACGAGCAGTACTTC. This gives the protein CASSLGGFNEQYF.

This clone appeared a few times. The chain recombines TRBV7-9 with TRBJ2-7; 9 nucleotides match TRBD2. Germline V gives CDR1 SEHNR, CDR2 FQNEAQ (reference sequence). The CDR3 contains 19 residues. With V trimmed by 5 bases and J by 3 bases, 20 bases remained unmatched. CDR3 sequence: CASSPLALAGKGLVYEQYF. CDR3 coding DNA: TGTGCCAGCAGCCCTCTCGCGCTAGCGGGAAAGGGGCTTGTCTACGAGCAGTACTTC. Looking up the rest from reference TRBV7-9 and TRBJ2-7 gives the full variable domain: DTGVSQNPRHKITKRGQNVTFRCDPISEHNRLYWYRQTLGQGPEFLTYFQNEAQLEKSRLLSDRFSAERPKGSFSTLEIQRTEQGDSAMYLCASSPLALAGKGLVYEQYFGPGTRLTVT.

This clone was counted once. V usage is TRBV11-1 and J usage is TRBJ2-7, with 14 bases fitting TRBD2. V gave up 10 bases and J gave up 1 base; unmatched junction bases: 6. Germline loops: CDR1 SGHAT, CDR2 FQDESV (reference sequence). The CDR3 is 15 amino acids. CDR3 coding DNA: TGTGCCACCGGGACTAGCGGGAGTATGTCCTACGAGCAGTACTTC. It codes for CATGTSGSMSYEQYF. Together with reference TRBV11-1 and TRBJ2-7, the CDR3 gives the full variable domain: EAEVAQSPRYKITEKSQAVAFWCDPISGHATLYWYRQILGQGPELLVQFQDESVVDDSQLPKDRFSAERLKGVDSTLKIQPAELGDSAMYLCATGTSGSMSYEQYFGPGTRLTVT.

This chain joins TRBV9 and TRBJ1-1; D remains ambiguous. Deletions cut 0 bases from V and 1 base from J, with 10 bases between. The germline V gene encodes CDR1 SGDLS and CDR2 YYNGEE. The CDR3 spans 15 residues. CDR3 nucleotides: TGTGCCAGCAGCGTAGTAGAACTAGGGAACACTGAAGCTTTCTTT. It translates to CASSVVELGNTEAFF.

The V and J genes are TRBV4-1 and TRBJ2-5; 8 positions match TRBD1. This CDR3 region has 15 residues. Germline V gives CDR1 MGHRA, CDR2 YSYEKL. With 2 bases clipped from V and 2 bases from J, the junction kept 4 bases outside the gene matches. In DNA form, the CDR3 reads TGCGCCAGCAGCCAACCGGACAGGGAACAAGAGACCCAGTACTTC. Protein: CASSQPDREQETQYF.

The chain carries TRBV5-6 and TRBJ2-5; D perhaps matches TRBD2 (6 bases). V was trimmed by 0 bases and J by 3 bases, leaving 6 bases between them. Germline loops: CDR1 SGHDT, CDR2 YYEEEE. This CDR3 has 13 residues. This CDR3 is CASSLGREETQYF. CDR3 bases: TGTGCCAGCAGCTTGGGGAGGGAAGAGACCCAGTACTTC.

The genes are TRBV30 and TRBJ2-3, with D perhaps matching TRBD1 (5 bases). In germline, CDR1 is GTSNPN, CDR2 SVGIG (reference sequence). This CDR3 is built from 15 residues. Between the trimmed V and J ends, which lost 2 bases and 0 bases, there was a span of 12 bases. The CDR3 spells CAWSRGGRSTDTQYF. The CDR3 DNA is TGTGCCTGGAGTAGGGGTGGCAGAAGCACAGATACGCAGTATTTT.